The entry below gives a single T cell receptor beta chain sequence along with its context. The data originate from a study of response to subunit inactivated influenza vaccine. Trimming stripped 4 bases from V and 2 bases from J, with 12 bases between. Germline CDR1 SGHRS, CDR2 YFSETQ. The CDR3 extends over 14 amino acids. TCRdb reprocessed the RT-PCR reads with MiXCR, giving one entry per CDR3 protein. This table holds about 540,000 distinct CDR3 sequences, approximately 24% found once. These same records also appear under a second study, on T cells expressing NK-cell markers. That investigation notes: UMIs were included in TCR beta cDNA generated by 5'RACE template switching. Repertoires of TCR beta were obtained from T cells sorted as CD3+CD56+NKG2C+, CD3+CD56+NKG2C- and CD3+CD56-NKG2C+. HCMV serostatus: seven of eight sequenced donors positive, one negative. About six donors showed dominant NKG2C+ clonotypes comprising about 1.0-7.0% of their CD8+ T cells. Among a handful of donors, these clonotypes also ranked first in the CD3+CD56-NKG2C+ fraction.

The chain combines TRBV5-1 with TRBJ1-1, with D tentatively TRBD1 (5 bases). This TCR came from a man in his fifties who received an inactivated influenza vaccine. The specimen was CD4+ T cells sorted from PBMCs, collected 11 to 12 days after vaccination. As DNA, the CDR3 is TGCGCCAGCAGCCGGGACTCAGTAAACACTGAAGCTTTCTTT. It encodes CASSRDSVNTEAFF.